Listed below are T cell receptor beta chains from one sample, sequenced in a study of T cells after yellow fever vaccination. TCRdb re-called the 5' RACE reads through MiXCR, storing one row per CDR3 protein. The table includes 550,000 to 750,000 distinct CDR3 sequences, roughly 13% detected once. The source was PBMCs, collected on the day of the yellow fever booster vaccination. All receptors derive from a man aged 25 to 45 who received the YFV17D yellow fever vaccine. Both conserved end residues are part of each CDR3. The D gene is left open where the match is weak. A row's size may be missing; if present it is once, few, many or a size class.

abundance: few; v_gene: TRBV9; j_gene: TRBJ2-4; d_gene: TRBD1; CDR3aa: CASSVGGTGRTKNIQYF; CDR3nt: TGTGCCAGCAGCGTAGGTGGGACAGGGAGGACCAAAAACATTCAGTACTTC
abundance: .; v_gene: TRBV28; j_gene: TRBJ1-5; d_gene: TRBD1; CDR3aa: CASSPGTAKGAQHF; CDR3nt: TGTGCCAGCAGTCCCGGGACAGCCAAGGGGGCCCAGCATTTT
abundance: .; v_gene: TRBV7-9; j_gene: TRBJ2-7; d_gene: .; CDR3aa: CASSSGDYEQYF; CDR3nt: TGTGCCAGCAGCTCCGGGGACTACGAGCAGTACTTC
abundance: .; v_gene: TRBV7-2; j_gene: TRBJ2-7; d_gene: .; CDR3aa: CASSPNILEQYF; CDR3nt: TGTGCCAGCAGCCCGAATATCCTTGAGCAGTACTTC
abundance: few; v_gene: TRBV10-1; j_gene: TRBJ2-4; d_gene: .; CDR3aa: CASSESNGPKNIQYF; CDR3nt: TGCGCCAGCAGTGAGTCGAATGGACCCAAAAACATTCAGTACTTC
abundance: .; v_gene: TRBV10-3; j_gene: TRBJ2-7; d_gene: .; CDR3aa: CAISARYSYEQYF; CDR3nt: TGTGCCATCTCGGCTCGATACTCCTACGAGCAGTACTTC
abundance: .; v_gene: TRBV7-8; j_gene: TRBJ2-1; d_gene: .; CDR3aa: CASSPPGKDHNEQFF; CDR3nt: TGTGCCAGCAGCCCGCCAGGGAAAGACCACAATGAGCAGTTCTTC
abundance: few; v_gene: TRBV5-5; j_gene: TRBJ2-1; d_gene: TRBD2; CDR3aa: CASSLEEGRAFF; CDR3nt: TGTGCCAGCAGCTTGGAGGAGGGGAGGGCGTTCTTC
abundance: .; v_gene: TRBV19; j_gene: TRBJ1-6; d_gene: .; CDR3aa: CASSTPGNSPLHF; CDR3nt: TGTGCCAGTAGTACCCCCGGTAATTCACCCCTCCACTTT
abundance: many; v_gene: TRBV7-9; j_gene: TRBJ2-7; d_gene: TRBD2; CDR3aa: CASTGYLAGETEQYF; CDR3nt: TGTGCCAGCACCGGATATCTAGCGGGAGAGACCGAGCAGTACTTC
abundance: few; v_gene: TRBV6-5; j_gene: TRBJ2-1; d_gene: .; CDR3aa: CASSYSAGDEGGEQFF; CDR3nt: TGTGCCAGCAGTTACTCTGCGGGAGACGAAGGGGGTGAGCAGTTCTTC
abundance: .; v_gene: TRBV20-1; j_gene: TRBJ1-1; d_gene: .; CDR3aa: CSASDVGAEAFF; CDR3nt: TGCAGTGCTAGCGACGTTGGCGCTGAAGCTTTCTTT
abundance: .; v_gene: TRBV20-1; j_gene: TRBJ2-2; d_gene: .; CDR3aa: CSARVGGELFF; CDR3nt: TGCAGTGCTAGAGTGGGCGGGGAGCTGTTTTTT
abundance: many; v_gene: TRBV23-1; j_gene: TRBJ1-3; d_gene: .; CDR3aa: CASSQSGVDTARGGTIYF; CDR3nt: TGCGCCAGCAGTCAATCGGGCGTGGACACGGCCCGAGGAGGCACCATATATTTT
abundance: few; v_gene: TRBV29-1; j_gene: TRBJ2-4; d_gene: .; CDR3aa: CSVELFGGLAKNIQYF; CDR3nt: TGCAGCGTTGAATTATTTGGAGGGCTGGCCAAAAACATTCAGTACTTC
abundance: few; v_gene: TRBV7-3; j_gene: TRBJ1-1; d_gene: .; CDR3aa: CASSLIFGDGVIF; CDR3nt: TGTGCCAGCAGCTTAATTTTCGGCGATGGCGTTATCTTT
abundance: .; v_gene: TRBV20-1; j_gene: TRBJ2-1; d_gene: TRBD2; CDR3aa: CSAITNGLAGEYEQFF; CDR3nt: TGCAGTGCTATAACTAACGGACTAGCGGGAGAATATGAGCAGTTCTTC
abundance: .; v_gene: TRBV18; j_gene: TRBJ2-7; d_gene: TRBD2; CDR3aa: CASSPGLAGDYEQYF; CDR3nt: TGTGCCAGCTCACCAGGGCTAGCGGGAGACTACGAGCAGTACTTC
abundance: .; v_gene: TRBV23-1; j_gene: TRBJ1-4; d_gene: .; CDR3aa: CASSEGGEGEKLFF; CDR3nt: TGCGCCAGCAGTGAAGGGGGTGAAGGGGAAAAACTGTTTTTT
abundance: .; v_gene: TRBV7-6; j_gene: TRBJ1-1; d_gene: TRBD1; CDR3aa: CASSLRDRGVEAFF; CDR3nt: TGTGCCAGCAGTCTTAGGGACAGGGGAGTTGAAGCTTTCTTT
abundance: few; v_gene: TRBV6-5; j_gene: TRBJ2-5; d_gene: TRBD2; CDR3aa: CASSYSMAGGPALETQYF; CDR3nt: TGTGCCAGCAGTTACTCGATGGCGGGAGGGCCGGCGTTGGAGACCCAGTACTTC
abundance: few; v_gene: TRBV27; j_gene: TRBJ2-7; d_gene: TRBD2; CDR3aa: CASSLKGLAGETYEQYF; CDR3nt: TGTGCCAGCAGTCTAAAGGGGCTAGCGGGGGAGACCTACGAGCAGTACTTC
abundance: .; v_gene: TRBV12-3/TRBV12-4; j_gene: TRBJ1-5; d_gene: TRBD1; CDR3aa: CASSPTTGWSNQPQHF; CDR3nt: TGTGCCAGCAGTCCAACGACAGGGTGGAGCAATCAGCCCCAGCATTTT
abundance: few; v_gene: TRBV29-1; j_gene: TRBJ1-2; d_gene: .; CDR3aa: CSVEDWAEHSNYGYTF; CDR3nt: TGCAGCGTTGAAGATTGGGCGGAGCACTCTAACTATGGCTACACCTTC
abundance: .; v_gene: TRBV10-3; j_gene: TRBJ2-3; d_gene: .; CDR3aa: CALAKGGNTDTQYF; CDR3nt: TGTGCCCTGGCCAAGGGGGGGAACACAGATACGCAGTATTTT
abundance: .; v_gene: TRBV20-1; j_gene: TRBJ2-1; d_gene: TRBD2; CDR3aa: CSVNKRESSYNEQFF; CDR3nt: TGCAGTGTTAACAAGCGGGAGAGCTCCTACAATGAGCAGTTCTTC
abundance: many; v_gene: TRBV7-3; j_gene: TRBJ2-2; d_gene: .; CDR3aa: CASSLGTGPRELFF; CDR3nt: TGTGCCAGCAGCTTAGGGACGGGGCCCAGGGAGCTGTTTTTT
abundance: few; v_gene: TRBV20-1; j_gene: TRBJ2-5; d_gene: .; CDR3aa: CSASYLKGQETQYF; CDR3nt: TGCAGTGCTAGTTACCTGAAGGGACAAGAGACCCAGTACTTC
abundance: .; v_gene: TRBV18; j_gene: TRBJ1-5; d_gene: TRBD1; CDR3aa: CASSAGQDYQPQHF; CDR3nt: TGTGCCAGCTCCGCGGGACAGGATTATCAGCCCCAGCATTTT
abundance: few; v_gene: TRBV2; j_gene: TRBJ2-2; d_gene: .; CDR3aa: CASSEGAYYTGELFF; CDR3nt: TGTGCCAGCAGTGAAGGCGCTTACTACACCGGGGAGCTGTTTTTT
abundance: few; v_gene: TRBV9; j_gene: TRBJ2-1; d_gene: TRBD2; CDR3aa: CASSVAGTSRNEQFF; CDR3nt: TGTGCCAGCAGCGTAGCCGGGACTAGCCGGAATGAGCAGTTCTTC
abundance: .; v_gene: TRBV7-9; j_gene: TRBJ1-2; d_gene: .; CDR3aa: CASSLGVEDGYTF; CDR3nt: TGTGCCAGCAGCCTGGGGGTTGAGGATGGCTACACCTTC
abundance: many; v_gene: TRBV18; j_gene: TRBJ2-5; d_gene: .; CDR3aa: CASSQGYQETQYF; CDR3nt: TGTGCCAGCAGCCAGGGGTACCAAGAGACCCAGTACTTC
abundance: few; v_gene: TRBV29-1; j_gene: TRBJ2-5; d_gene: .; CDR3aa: CSVEDEIWDGEDQETQYF; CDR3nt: TGCAGCGTTGAAGATGAGATATGGGACGGCGAAGACCAAGAGACCCAGTACTTC
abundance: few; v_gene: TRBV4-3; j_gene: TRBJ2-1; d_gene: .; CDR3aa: CASSQGVGEVYNEQFF; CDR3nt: TGCGCCAGCAGCCAAGGGGTTGGGGAGGTCTACAATGAGCAGTTCTTC
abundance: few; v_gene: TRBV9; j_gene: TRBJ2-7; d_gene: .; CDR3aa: CASSVGQGPFNYEQYF; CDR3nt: TGTGCCAGCAGCGTAGGCCAGGGACCCTTTAACTACGAGCAGTACTTC
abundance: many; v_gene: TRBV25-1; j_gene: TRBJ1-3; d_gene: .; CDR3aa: CASFSGNTIYF; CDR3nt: TGTGCCAGCTTCTCTGGAAACACCATATATTTT
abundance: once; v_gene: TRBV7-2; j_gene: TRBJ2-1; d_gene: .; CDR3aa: CASSLSPIYNEQFF; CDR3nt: TGTGCCAGCAGCTTGTCGCCGATCTACAATGAGCAGTTCTTC
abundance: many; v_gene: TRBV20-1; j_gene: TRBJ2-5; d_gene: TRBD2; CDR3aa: CSARKATSGIETQYF; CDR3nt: TGCAGTGCTAGGAAGGCGACTAGCGGGATCGAGACCCAGTACTTC
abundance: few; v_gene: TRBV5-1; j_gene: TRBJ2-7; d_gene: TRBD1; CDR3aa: CASSSETGAGYEQYF; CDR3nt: TGCGCCAGCAGCTCTGAGACAGGGGCGGGCTACGAGCAGTACTTC
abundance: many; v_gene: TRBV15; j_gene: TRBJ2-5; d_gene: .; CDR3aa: CATSRPQETQYF; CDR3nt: TGTGCCACCAGCAGGCCACAAGAGACCCAGTACTTC
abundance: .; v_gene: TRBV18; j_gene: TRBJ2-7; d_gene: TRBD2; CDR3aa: CASSPLAGGIHEQYF; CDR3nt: TGTGCCAGCTCACCCTTAGCGGGAGGGATCCACGAGCAGTACTTC